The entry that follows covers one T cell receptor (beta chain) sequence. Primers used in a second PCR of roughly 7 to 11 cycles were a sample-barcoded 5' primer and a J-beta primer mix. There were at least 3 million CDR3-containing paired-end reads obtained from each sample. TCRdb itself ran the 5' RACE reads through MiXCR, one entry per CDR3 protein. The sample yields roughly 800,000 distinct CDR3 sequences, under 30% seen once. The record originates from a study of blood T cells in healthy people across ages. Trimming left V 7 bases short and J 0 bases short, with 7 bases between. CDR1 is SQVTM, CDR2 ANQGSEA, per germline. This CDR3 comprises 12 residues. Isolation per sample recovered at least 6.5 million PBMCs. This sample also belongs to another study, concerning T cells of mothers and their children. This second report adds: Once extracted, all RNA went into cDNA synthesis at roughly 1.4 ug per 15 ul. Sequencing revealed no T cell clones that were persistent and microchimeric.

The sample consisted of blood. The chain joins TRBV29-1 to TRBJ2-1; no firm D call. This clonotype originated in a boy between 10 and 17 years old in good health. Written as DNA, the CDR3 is TGCAGCGCCGGGCCCTCCTACAATGAGCAGTTCTTC. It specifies CSAGPSYNEQFF.